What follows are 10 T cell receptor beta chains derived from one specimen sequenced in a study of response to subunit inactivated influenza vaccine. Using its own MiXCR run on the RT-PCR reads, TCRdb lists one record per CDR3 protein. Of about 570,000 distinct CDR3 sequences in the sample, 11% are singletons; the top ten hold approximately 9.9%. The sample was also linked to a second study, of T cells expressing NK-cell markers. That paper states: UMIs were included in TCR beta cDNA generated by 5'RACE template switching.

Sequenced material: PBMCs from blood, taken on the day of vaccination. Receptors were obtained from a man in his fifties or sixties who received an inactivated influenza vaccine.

The CDR3 DNA follows: TGTGCCAGCAGCCTAAACCCTCGTCCAACCGGGGAGCTGTTTTTT. It codes for CASSLNPRPTGELFF. The chain employs TRBV7-3 and TRBJ2-2; D gene uncertain. Trimming took 5 bases from V and 5 from J, leaving 15 bases between them. Germline CDR1 and CDR2: SGHTA and FQGTGA. CDR3 length: 15 amino acids.

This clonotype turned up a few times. CDR3 residues: CATRSGTEDSGANVLTF. The DNA of the CDR3 is TGTGCCACCCGATCCGGGACAGAGGACTCTGGGGCCAACGTCCTGACTTTC. The chain is built from TRBV12-3 or TRBV12-4 and TRBJ2-6, with 7 bases fitting TRBD1. The CDR3 extends over 17 amino acids. V lost 10 bases, J lost 0 bases, and 12 bases stayed unmatched.

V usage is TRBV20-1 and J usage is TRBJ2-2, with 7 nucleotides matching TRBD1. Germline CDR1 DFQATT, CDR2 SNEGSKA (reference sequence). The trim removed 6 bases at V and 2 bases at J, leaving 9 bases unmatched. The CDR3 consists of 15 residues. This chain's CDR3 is CSAQRGTANTGELFF. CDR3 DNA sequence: TGCAGTGCCCAAAGAGGGACAGCTAACACCGGGGAGCTGTTTTTT.

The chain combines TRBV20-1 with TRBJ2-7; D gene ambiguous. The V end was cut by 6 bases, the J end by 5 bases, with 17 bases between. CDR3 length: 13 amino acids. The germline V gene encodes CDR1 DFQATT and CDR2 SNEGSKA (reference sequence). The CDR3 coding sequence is TGCAGTGCCCCGGACCTTAGTCACCACGAGCAGTACTTC. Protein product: CSAPDLSHHEQYF.

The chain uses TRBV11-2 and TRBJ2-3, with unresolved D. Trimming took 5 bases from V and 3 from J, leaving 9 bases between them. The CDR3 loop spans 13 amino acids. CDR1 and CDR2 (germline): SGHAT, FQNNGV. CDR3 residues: CASSRISTDTQYF. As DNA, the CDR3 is TGTGCCAGCAGCAGGATTTCTACAGATACGCAGTATTTT.

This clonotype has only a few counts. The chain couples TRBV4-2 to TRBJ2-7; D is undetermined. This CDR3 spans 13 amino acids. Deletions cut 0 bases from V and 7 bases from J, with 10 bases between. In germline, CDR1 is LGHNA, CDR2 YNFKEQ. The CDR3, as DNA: TGTGCCAGCAGCCAAGATCTGGCGAATGAGCAGTACTTC. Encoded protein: CASSQDLANEQYF.

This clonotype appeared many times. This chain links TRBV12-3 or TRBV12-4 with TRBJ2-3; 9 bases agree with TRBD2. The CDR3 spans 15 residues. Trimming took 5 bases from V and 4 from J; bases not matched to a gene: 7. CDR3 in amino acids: CASSPRTSAADTQYF. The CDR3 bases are TGTGCCAGCAGTCCACGGACTAGCGCCGCAGATACGCAGTATTTT.

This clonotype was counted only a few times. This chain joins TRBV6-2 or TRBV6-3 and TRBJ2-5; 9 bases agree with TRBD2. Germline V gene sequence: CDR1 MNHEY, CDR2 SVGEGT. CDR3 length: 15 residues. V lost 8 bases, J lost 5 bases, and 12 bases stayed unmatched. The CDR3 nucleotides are TGTGCCAGCCTAAACGCGGGAGGGCCACGTGAGACCCAGTACTTC. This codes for CASLNAGGPRETQYF.

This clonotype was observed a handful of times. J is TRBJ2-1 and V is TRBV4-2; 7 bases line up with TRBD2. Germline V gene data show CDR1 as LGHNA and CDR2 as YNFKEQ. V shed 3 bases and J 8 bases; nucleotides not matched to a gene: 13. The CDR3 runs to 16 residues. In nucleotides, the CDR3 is TGTGCCAGCAGCCATGCACAAGGACTAGGTCTGTATGAGCAGTTCTTC. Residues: CASSHAQGLGLYEQFF.

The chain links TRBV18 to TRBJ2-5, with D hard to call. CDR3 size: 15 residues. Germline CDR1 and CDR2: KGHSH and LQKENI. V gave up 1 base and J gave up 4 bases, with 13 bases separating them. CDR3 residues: CASSPRSSRSETQYF. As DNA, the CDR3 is TGTGCCAGCTCACCACGGAGCTCGAGATCAGAGACCCAGTACTTC.